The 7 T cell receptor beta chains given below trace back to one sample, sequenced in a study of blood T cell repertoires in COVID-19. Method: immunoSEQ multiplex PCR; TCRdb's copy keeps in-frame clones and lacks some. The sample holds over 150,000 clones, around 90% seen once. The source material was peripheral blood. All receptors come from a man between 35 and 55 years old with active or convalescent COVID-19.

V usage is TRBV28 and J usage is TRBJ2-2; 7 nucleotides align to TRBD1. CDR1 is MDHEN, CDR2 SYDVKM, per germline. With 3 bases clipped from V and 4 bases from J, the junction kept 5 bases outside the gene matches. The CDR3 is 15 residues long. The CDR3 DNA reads TGTGCCAGCAGTTTCGACAGGGTGAGCACCGGGGAGCTGTTTTTT. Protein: CASSFDRVSTGELFF.

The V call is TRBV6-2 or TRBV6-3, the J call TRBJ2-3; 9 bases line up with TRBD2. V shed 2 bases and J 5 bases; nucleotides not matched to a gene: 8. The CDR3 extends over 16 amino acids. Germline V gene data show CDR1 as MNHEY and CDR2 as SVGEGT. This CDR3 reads CASSYKARGGGDTQYF. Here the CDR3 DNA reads TGTGCCAGCAGTTACAAGGCGCGGGGGGGCGGAGATACGCAGTATTTT.

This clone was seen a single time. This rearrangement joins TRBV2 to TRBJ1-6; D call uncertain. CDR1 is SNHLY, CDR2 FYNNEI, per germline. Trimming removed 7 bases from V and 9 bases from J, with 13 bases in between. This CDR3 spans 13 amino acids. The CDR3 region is CASNSGPFSPLHF. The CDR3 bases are TGTGCCAGCAATTCCGGTCCTTTTTCACCCCTCCACTTT.

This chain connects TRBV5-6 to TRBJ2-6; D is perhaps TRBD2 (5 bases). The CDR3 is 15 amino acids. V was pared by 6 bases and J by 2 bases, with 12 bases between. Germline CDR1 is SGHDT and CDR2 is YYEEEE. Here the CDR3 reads CASILVGAGANVLTF. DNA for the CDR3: TGTGCCAGCATCCTTGTCGGGGCTGGGGCCAACGTCCTGACTTTC.

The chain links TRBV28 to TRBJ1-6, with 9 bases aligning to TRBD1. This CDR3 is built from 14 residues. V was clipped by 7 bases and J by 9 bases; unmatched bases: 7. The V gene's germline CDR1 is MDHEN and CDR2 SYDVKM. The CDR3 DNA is TGTGCCAGCATAGGTGGGACAGGGACTTCACCCCTCCACTTT. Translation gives CASIGGTGTSPLHF.

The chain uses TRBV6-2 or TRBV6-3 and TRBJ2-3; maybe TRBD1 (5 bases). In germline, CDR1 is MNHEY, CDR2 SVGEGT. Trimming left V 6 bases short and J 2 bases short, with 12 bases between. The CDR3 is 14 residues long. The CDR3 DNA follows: TGTGCCAGCAGCCAGCCAGGGATCACAGATACGCAGTATTTT. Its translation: CASSQPGITDTQYF.

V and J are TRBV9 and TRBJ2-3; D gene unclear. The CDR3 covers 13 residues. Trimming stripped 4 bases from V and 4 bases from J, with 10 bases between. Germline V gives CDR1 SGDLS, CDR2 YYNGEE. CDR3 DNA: TGTGCCAGCAGCCCTCGCGTCGCAGATACGCAGTATTTT. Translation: CASSPRVADTQYF.